This T cell receptor beta chain was documented in a study of shared clonotypes between healthy human individuals. As for the study in general: A few men and a couple of women, aged 18 to 49, were donors. CD4 naive and CD4 memory each took three plates per donor, while CD8 naive took two and CD8 memory one.

Trimming stripped 4 bases from V and 7 bases from J, with 17 bases between. Germline CDR1 and CDR2: KGHSH and LQKENI. The length of the CDR3 is 14 residues. Each cell subset's genomic DNA was divided evenly among several immunoSEQ plates. Original processing notes: Quality scores were absent from the junction-only immunoSEQ sequences, so filtering differed. The protocol was immunoSEQ multiplex PCR, while the TCRdb copy is restricted to in-frame clones and leaves out a portion. The V and J calls and clone size are taken from that table; D and trimming were inferred from the DNA. Altogether over a million clones are present, 98% being singletons, with the ten largest covering less than 0.55%. This clone occurred once.

The receptor comes from a man under 40 in good health. Source material: naive CD4+ T cells sorted from blood. Indicated subset: CD45RA+ positively selected. The chain carries TRBV18 and TRBJ2-7; D is tentatively TRBD1 or TRBD2 (5 bases each). The CDR3 loop reads CASSLGWDLREQYF. CDR3 bases: TGTGCCAGCTCACTCGGATGGGACCTGCGGGAGCAGTACTTC.